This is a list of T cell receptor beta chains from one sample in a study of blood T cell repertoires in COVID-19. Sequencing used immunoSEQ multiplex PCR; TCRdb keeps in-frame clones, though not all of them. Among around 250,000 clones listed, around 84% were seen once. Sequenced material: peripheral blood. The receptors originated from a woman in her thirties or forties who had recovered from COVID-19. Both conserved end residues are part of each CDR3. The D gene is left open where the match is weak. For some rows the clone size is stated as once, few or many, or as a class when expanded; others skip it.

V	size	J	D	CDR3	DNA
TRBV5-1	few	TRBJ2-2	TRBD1	CASSLGRQGVRTGELFF	TGCGCCAGCAGCTTGGGCCGACAGGGGGTGCGCACCGGGGAGCTGTTTTTT
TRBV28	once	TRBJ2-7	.	CASSSGVEQYF	TGTGCCAGCAGTTCGGGGGTCGAGCAGTACTTC
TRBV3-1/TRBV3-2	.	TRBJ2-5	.	CASSQREQETQYF	TGTGCCAGCAGCCAGAGGGAACAAGAGACCCAGTACTTC
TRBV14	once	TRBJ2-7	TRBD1	CASSQPGQGPYEQYF	TGTGCCAGCAGCCAACCGGGACAGGGGCCCTACGAGCAGTACTTC
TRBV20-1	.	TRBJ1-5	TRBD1	CSASNEGGLSLMGNQPQHF	TGCAGTGCTAGTAACGAAGGGGGCTTATCGTTAATGGGCAATCAGCCCCAGCATTTT
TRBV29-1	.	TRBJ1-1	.	CSVSGLQDKENTEAFF	TGCAGCGTCTCGGGACTGCAGGACAAAGAGAACACTGAAGCTTTCTTT
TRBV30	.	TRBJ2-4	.	CAWSGRGTIAKNIQYF	TGTGCCTGGAGTGGCCGGGGAACTATAGCCAAAAACATTCAGTACTTC
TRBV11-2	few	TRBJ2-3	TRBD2	CASSLMASGGSRTDTQYF	TGTGCCAGCAGCTTAATGGCTAGCGGGGGGTCTCGCACAGATACGCAGTATTTT
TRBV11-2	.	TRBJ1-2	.	CASSLVPREANYGYTF	TGTGCCAGCAGCTTAGTCCCCAGGGAGGCTAACTATGGCTACACCTTC
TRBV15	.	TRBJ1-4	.	CATSRDRVLGEKLFF	TGTGCCACCAGCAGAGACAGGGTATTAGGAGAAAAACTGTTTTTT
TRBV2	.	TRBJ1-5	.	CASRGTGGEGPQHF	TGTGCCAGCAGAGGGACCGGGGGAGAAGGGCCCCAGCATTTT
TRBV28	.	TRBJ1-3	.	CASSLQAYRSGNTIYF	TGTGCCAGCAGTTTACAGGCATACCGCTCTGGAAACACCATATATTTT
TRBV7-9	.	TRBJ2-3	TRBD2	CASSRGLAGGSDTQYF	TGTGCCAGCAGCAGGGGACTAGCGGGGGGATCAGATACGCAGTATTTT
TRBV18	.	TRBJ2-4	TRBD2	CASSPGTPGRGKNIQYF	TGTGCCAGCTCACCGGGGACCCCGGGGAGGGGCAAAAACATTCAGTACTTC
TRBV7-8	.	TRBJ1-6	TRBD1	CASSATRGVGSPLHF	TGTGCCAGCAGCGCGACCAGGGGGGTAGGTTCACCCCTCCACTTT
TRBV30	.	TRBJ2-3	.	CAWNAMAGSTDTQYF	TGTGCCTGGAACGCAATGGCGGGGAGCACAGATACGCAGTATTTT
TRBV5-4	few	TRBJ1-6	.	CASSLDRNNSPLHF	TGTGCCAGCAGCTTGGACAGGAATAATTCACCCCTCCACTTT
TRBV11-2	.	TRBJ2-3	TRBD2	CASSYQPIGGGGDTQYF	TGTGCCAGCAGCTACCAACCCATTGGCGGGGGGGGCGATACGCAGTATTTT
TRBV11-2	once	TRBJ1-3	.	CASSSRGMTDDSGNTIYF	TGTGCCAGCAGCTCTCGGGGGATGACAGACGACTCTGGAAACACCATATATTTT
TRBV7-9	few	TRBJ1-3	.	CASSLEYSGNTIYF	TGTGCCAGCAGCTTAGAATACTCTGGAAACACCATATATTTT
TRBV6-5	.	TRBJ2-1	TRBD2	CASSLGTSGTNEQFF	TGTGCCAGCAGCCTCGGGACTAGCGGGACCAATGAGCAGTTCTTC
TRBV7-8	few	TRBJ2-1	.	CASSLRLSSSYNEQFF	TGTGCCAGCAGCTTAAGGCTTAGCAGCTCCTACAATGAGCAGTTCTTC
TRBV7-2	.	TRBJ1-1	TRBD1	CASSSPGQGRVAFF	TGTGCCAGCAGCTCACCAGGACAGGGCAGGGTAGCTTTCTTT
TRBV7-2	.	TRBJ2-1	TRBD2	CASRIAGGPGNEQFF	TGTGCCAGCAGAATAGCGGGGGGCCCCGGCAATGAGCAGTTCTTC
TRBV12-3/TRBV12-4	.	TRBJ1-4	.	CASSFRSGEKLFF	TGTGCCAGCAGTTTCCGTTCCGGTGAAAAACTGTTTTTT
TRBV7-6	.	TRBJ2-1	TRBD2	CASSFRGGGLAGGNEQFF	TGTGCCAGCAGCTTCAGAGGAGGAGGACTAGCGGGGGGCAATGAGCAGTTCTTC
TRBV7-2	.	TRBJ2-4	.	CASSLAGPERGNYIQYF	TGTGCCAGCAGCTTAGCGGGCCCCGAACGGGGTAATTACATTCAGTACTTC
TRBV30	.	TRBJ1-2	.	CAWSSRRDSYGYTF	TGTGCCTGGAGTTCCCGCCGGGACTCTTATGGCTACACCTTC
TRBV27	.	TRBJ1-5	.	CASSSDRINQPQHF	TGTGCCAGCAGTTCCGACAGGATCAATCAGCCCCAGCATTTT
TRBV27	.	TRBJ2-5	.	CASSYKTGETQYF	TGTGCCAGCAGCTATAAAACGGGGGAGACCCAGTACTTC
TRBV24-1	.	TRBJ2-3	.	CATSTWTGGTQYF	TGTGCCACCAGTACCTGGACCGGGGGTACGCAGTATTTT
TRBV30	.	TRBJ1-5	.	CAWSSNTGNQPQHF	TGTGCCTGGAGTTCTAACACAGGGAATCAGCCCCAGCATTTT
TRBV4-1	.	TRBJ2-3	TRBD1	CASGFGDRTDTQYF	TGCGCCAGCGGCTTTGGGGACAGAACAGATACGCAGTATTTT
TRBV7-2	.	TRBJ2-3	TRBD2	CASSFGLAGGTDTQYF	TGTGCCAGCAGCTTCGGACTAGCCGGGGGGACAGATACGCAGTATTTT
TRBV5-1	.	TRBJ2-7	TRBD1	CASSSGQAGYEQYF	TGCGCCAGCAGCTCCGGACAGGCGGGCTACGAGCAGTACTTC
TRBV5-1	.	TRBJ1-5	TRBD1	CASSPGQDQPQHF	TGCGCCAGCAGCCCCGGACAGGATCAGCCCCAGCATTTT
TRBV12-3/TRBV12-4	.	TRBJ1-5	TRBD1	CASSFRGHQPQHF	TGTGCCAGCAGTTTTAGGGGGCATCAGCCCCAGCATTTT
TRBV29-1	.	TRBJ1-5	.	CSVGQGNQPQHF	TGCAGCGTTGGCCAGGGCAATCAGCCCCAGCATTTT
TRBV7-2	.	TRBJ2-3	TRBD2	CASSLVRLADTDTQYF	TGTGCCAGCAGCTTAGTTCGTCTAGCGGACACAGATACGCAGTATTTT
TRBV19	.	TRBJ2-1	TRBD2	CASSMSGGHNEQFF	TGTGCCAGTAGTATGAGCGGGGGACACAATGAGCAGTTCTTC
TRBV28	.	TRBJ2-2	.	CASSEGADTGELFF	TGTGCCAGCAGTGAAGGGGCGGACACCGGGGAGCTGTTTTTT
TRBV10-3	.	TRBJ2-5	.	CAIALGETQYF	TGTGCCATCGCCCTCGGAGAGACCCAGTACTTC
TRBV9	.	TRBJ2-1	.	CASSAPRQPLGNEQFF	TGTGCCAGCAGCGCCCCCCGACAGCCTCTGGGCAATGAGCAGTTCTTC
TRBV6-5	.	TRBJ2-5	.	CASSSRTAWNF	TGTGCCAGCAGTTCTCGGACTGCCTGGAACTTC
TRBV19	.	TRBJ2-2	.	CASKMELDTGELFF	TGTGCCAGTAAGATGGAGCTGGACACCGGGGAGCTGTTTTTT
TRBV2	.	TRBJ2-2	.	CASKTENLNTGELFF	TGTGCCAGCAAGACAGAAAACCTGAACACCGGGGAGCTGTTTTTT
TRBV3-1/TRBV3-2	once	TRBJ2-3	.	CATSAGPGGHNTQYF	TGTGCCACCTCCGCTGGGCCGGGGGGCCATAATACGCAGTATTTT
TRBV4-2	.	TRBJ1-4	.	CASSQARGNEKLFF	TGTGCCAGCAGCCAAGCACGGGGAAATGAAAAACTGTTTTTT
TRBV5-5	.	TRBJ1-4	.	CASSTLIQENEKLFF	TGTGCCAGCAGCACATTAATACAGGAGAATGAAAAACTGTTTTTT
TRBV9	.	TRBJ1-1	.	CASSVTSNTEAFF	TGTGCCAGCAGCGTAACTTCGAACACTGAAGCTTTCTTT
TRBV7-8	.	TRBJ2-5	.	CASSWRLQETQYF	TGTGCCAGCAGCTGGAGACTACAAGAGACCCAGTACTTC
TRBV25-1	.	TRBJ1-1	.	CASILNRGGNTEAFF	TGTGCCAGCATACTTAACCGGGGAGGGAACACTGAAGCTTTCTTT
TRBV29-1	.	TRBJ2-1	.	CSVGSRGWVEQFF	TGCAGCGTAGGAAGCCGGGGTTGGGTTGAGCAGTTCTTC
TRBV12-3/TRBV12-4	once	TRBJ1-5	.	CASSPTSGPQHF	TGTGCCAGCAGCCCCACCAGCGGGCCCCAGCATTTT
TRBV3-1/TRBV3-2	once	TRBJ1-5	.	CASSQQGGNQPQHF	TGTGCCAGCAGCCAACAGGGTGGCAATCAGCCCCAGCATTTT
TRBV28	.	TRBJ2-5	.	CASSLSSRPETQYF	TGTGCCAGCAGTTTGAGTAGCCGCCCTGAGACCCAGTACTTC
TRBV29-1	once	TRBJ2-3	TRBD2	CSVDGLAGGTQYF	TGCAGCGTTGATGGGCTAGCGGGGGGTACGCAGTATTTT
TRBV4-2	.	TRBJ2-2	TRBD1	CASSRNNRGNTGELFF	TGTGCCAGCAGCCGAAACAACAGGGGGAACACCGGGGAGCTGTTTTTT